The clone carrying this T cell receptor beta chain has at least ten counts. Antigen unknown. The entry originates in a study of breast tumors, draining lymph nodes, adjacent tissues. One entry per CDR3 protein results from TCRdb running MiXCR on the multiplex PCR reads. The data contain approximately 45,000 distinct CDR3 sequences, around 23% of them seen just once; the ten biggest clones take up roughly 8%. CDR3 length: 15 residues. Germline CDR1 and CDR2: MGHRA and YSYEKL. Between the trimmed V and J ends, which lost 0 bases and 7 bases, there was a span of 16 bases. Findings and limits, study-wide: Findings are consistent with lymph node origin and intratumoral expansion of most tumor T cells. Luminal-like breast cancer showed significantly higher tumor–nontumor repertoire similarity than basal-like.

Sequences were obtained from breast tumor tissue. The receptor's source is a female donor with breast cancer. Some clones in this sample may be carry-over from other donors' samples. This chain uses TRBV4-1 with TRBJ2-7; tentative D call: TRBD1 (6 bases). CDR3 DNA sequence: TGCGCCAGCAGCCAAGACCTAGAGAGACAGGCAGAGCAGTACTTC. Protein product: CASSQDLERQAEQYF.